This entry is about one T cell receptor (beta chain). Its antigen is unidentified. At one boundary the junction diverges from the germline segment, which might be a read error. No cell sorting was done before RNA was extracted from the tissue. This CDR3 region has 16 residues. Germline-derived CDR1 and CDR2 are SGHAT and FQNNGV. This sample was included in a study of tumor and adjacent non-tumor tissue in lung cancer. Study conclusions and caveats: Higher tumor TCR diversity was associated with shorter survival.

The library came from three nested PCR rounds adapted from ARM-PCR protocols. TCRdb re-called the multiplex PCR reads with MiXCR, one entry per CDR3 protein. The sample includes more than 120,000 distinct CDR3 sequences, roughly 66% seen only once; the top ten take 18%. The TCR originated in a man aged 55-75 years with small cell lung cancer. The chain is built from TRBV11-2 and TRBJ1-1, with D hard to call. Sample: lung tumor tissue. CDR3 protein: CANSSYPMSRNTEAFF. The CDR3 nucleotides are TGTGCCAACAGCTCATACCCTATGTCAAGGAACACTGAAGCTTTCTTT.